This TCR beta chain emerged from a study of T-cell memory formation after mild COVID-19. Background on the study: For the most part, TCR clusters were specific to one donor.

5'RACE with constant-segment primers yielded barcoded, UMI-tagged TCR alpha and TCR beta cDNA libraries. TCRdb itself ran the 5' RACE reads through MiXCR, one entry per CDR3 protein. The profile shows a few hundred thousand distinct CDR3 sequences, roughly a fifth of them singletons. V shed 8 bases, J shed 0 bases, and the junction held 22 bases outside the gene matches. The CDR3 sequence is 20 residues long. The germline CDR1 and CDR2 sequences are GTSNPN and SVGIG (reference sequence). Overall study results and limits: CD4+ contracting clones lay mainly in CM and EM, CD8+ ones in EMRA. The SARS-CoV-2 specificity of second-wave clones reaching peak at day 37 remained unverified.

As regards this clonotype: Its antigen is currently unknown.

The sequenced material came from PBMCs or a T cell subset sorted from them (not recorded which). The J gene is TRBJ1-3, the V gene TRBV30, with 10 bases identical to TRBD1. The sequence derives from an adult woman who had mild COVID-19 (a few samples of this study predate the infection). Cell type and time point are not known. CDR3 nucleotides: TGTGCCCGAGGAGTGAATGGGGACAGGGGATATTTGGACTCTGGAAACACCATATATTTT. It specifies CARGVNGDRGYLDSGNTIYF.